Below, one TCR beta chain is given with its context. Its antigen is unknown. No qualities accompany the bases; no much larger clone lies one base away. The protocol used for the library was the immunoSEQ multiplex PCR assay. For TCR sequencing, RNA was extracted from every sample and reverse transcribed into cDNA to serve as template. First-strand cDNA was synthesized with SuperScript III using a 2:1 mix of oligo-dT and random hexamers. A synthetic immune receptor repertoire was used to gauge amplification bias, and whatever bias remained was removed computationally. Under the source paper's analysis protocol: Raw reads were preprocessed to remove errors, and CDR3 was defined according to IMGT conventions as the region from the conserved cysteine to phenylalanine. Clonality was computed as 1 minus the Shannon entropy, with the entropy normalized by log2 of the number of productive unique TCRs. CD4 or CD8 identity of scalp clones was inferred by cross-referencing scalp TCRbeta sequences with sorted blood CD4 and CD8 repertoires. Here the immuneACCESS table is served through TCRdb, limited to in-frame sequences with V and J called. Missing clones are a known gap in these copies; in checked studies unresolved V genes cover under half, and the rest lacks a known reason. V and J calls and clone size are given by that table; D and trimming were obtained from the DNA. Within this sample are 150,000 or so clones, with about nine tenths of them counted one time only. Over 12% of the sample is in the top ten clones.

This sample is part of a study of CD8+ T cells in alopecia areata (dated by TCRdb to 2016 to 2019). Context from the whole study: Treated patients were enrolled in an open-label pilot trial of oral tofacitinib at 5 to 10 mg twice daily for moderate-to-severe alopecia areata. On the human side, TCRbeta sequencing was run on scalp tissue and on sorted CD4+ and CD8+ peripheral blood T cells from healthy controls and from alopecia areata patients with either patchy or totalis/universalis disease. immunoSEQ multiplex PCR using 35 Vbeta forward primers and 13 Jbeta reverse primers was used to amplify TCRbeta CDR3 regions. Biopsies were taken from tofacitinib-treated patients at baseline and again at 4 and 24 weeks into treatment, and several of those patients also had a later scalp biopsy. The RNA source kit depended on sample type: the PAXgene miRNA kit for fixed scalp, the miRNeasy kit for PBMCs, and the RNeasy kit for mouse skin. High-throughput TCRbeta sequencing was used to examine T cell clonal expansion in alopecia areata in both the C3H/HeJ mouse model and human patients. Clonality in the scalp was compared among normal scalp (n=4), patchy alopecia areata scalp (n=8), and alopecia totalis/universalis scalp (n=8). Tofacitinib was administered for 6 to 18 months, and 6 months of follow-up off drug were then conducted to assess delayed response and recurrence. The research as a whole found: Lesional scalp, especially in alopecia totalis/universalis, showed higher clonality and more expanded CD8+ clones than normal scalp, suggesting antigenic drive. Unlike mouse skin, which is dominated by gammadelta T cells, normal human skin has resident alphabeta T cells that are also sequenced, and this complicates analysis of the scalp TCR repertoire. Compared with mice, TCR sequences shared between patients were less clear, possibly partly because of HLA diversity across the patient population.

The sample's time point label, in plain terms: baseline before oral tofacitinib. Lesional scalp punch biopsies and peripheral blood were obtained from alopecia areata patients. PBMCs were separated by density centrifugation and stained for CD3, CD4 and CD8, after which CD4+ and CD8+ T cells were sorted on a FACSAria. Cut back by 8 bases and 5 bases, the V and J ends lie 14 bases apart. Its CDR3 holds 12 amino acids, cysteine through phenylalanine. Just CDR3 DNA is preserved here, 36 bases in frame from base 1. Per the germline V gene, SGDLS is the CDR1 and YYNGEE is the CDR2. The source of this sequence is a human donor with alopecia areata. The V and J segments used are TRBV9 and TRBJ2-7; the D call could be TRBD1 or TRBD2, with each sharing 5 bases. Source: CD8+ T cells sorted from blood, taken at week 0. The CDR3 loop reads CASSRRDHEQYF. The DNA sequence follows: TGTGCCAGTAGCCGCAGGGACCACGAGCAGTACTTC. Extended through the reference TRBV9 and TRBJ2-7 proteins, this CDR3 yields the full variable domain: DSGVTQTPKHLITATGQRVTLRCSPRSGDLSVYWYQQSLDQGLQFLIQYYNGEERAKGNILERFSAQQFPDLHSELNLSSLELGDSALYFCASSRRDHEQYFGPGTRLTVT.